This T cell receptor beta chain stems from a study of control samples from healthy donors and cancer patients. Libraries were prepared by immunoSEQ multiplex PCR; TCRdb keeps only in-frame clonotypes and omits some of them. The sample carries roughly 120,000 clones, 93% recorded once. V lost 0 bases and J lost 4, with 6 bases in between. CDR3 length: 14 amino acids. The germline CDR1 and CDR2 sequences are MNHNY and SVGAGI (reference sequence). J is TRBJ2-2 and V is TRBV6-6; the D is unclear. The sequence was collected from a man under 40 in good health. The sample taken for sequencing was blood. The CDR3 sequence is CASSYSKSTGELFF. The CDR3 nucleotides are TGTGCCAGCAGTTACTCTAAGAGCACCGGGGAGCTGTTTTTT.